This TCR beta chain was observed in a study of blood T cell repertoires in COVID-19. As for the study in general: T cells, B-cell-depleted T cells, or PBMCs provided the cDNA or gDNA that served as material.

CDR3 size: 14 residues. From germline, CDR1 is SGHAT and CDR2 FQNNGV. Trimming removed 1 base from V and 14 bases from J, with 20 bases in between. Seattle-derived patients entered the study during active infection and were followed longitudinally. TCRdb's copy holds only in-frame clones and misses some; the assay was immunoSEQ multiplex PCR. This sample has 150,000 to 200,000 clones, with roughly 82% found just once. This chain links TRBV11-2 with TRBJ1-2; D is unclear. The TCR was taken from a woman between 40 and 55 years old with COVID-19, enrolled during active disease. The sequenced sample consisted of peripheral blood. The CDR3 reads CASSLVGLLSSGTF. Written as DNA, the CDR3 is TGTGCCAGCAGCTTAGTCGGCTTATTGTCAAGCGGAACCTTC.